This TCR beta chain was obtained from a study of CD8 T cells in ankylosing spondylitis (dated by TCRdb to the late 2010s). Broadly, across the study: The study profiled T cell receptor beta repertoires in healthy donors and ankylosing spondylitis patients to find disease-linked TCR variants. The whole study cohort included roughly 110 healthy donors and 25 ankylosing spondylitis patients. Samples of peripheral blood were taken, and for ankylosing spondylitis patients, synovial fluid was collected as well. Study-wide findings and limitations: Some motif variants were previously reported in synovial fluid and blood of reactive arthritis patients, suggesting common disease-initiation mechanisms. The disease-linked clones had a CD8+ phenotype and were found at relatively low frequencies in peripheral blood. The disease-linked clones were reported as significantly enriched in matched synovial fluid samples from ankylosing spondylitis patients. A TCR beta motif made up of several highly homologous amino acid variants appeared to be characteristic of blood from ankylosing spondylitis patients.

Measured from the cysteine to the phenylalanine, the CDR3 is 18 residues long. Left in the record is the CDR3 DNA by itself, 54 bases read in frame from the first base. Via the germline V gene (reference sequence), CDR1 is SGHAT and CDR2 FQDESV. At the junction V is shortened by 7 bases and J by 7 bases; bases outside the gene matches: 20. This clonotype appeared a few times. What antigen it recognizes has not been identified. Per-nucleotide qualities are absent, and no much larger clonotype sits a single base away. The run used an Illumina HiSeq 2500. Quantitative 5'-RACE with molecular barcodes was the method used to prepare the TCR beta libraries. As for how the authors treated the data: A new computational method based on a probabilistic model of VDJ rearrangement was used to identify disease-linked TCR variants. In TCRdb, the public reads were trimmed at Q25 with fastp and aligned with MiXCR, with productive beta chains retained. Entries are consolidated by CDR3 protein sequence, retaining the most common genes and DNA. The V and J calls follow TCRdb's processing rather than the paper's. In all, the sample holds under 850,000 distinct CDR3 sequences, and over 15% of those were seen once. The ten largest clones represent approximately 18% of the sample.

The source is a male donor with ankylosing spondylitis. The rearrangement combines TRBV11-1 with TRBJ2-1, with 9 central nucleotides matching TRBD1. The specimen was blood, either unsorted or a sorted T cell fraction (not recorded which). The DNA reads as follows: TGTGCCAGCATTGGGATCGCAATGGACAGGGGCGGATTGAATGAGCAGTTCTTC. It translates as CASIGIAMDRGGLNEQFF.